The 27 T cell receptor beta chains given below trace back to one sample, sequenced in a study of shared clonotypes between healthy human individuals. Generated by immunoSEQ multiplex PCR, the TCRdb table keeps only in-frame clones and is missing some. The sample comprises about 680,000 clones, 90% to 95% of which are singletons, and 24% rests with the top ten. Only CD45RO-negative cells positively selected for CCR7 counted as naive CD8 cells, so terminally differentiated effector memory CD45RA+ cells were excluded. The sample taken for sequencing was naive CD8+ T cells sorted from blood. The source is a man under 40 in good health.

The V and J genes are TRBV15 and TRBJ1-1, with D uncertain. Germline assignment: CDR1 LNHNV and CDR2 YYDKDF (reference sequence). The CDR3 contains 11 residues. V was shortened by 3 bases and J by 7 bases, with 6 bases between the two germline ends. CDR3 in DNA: TGTGCCACCAGCAGGACAAATGAAGCTTTCTTT. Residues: CATSRTNEAFF.

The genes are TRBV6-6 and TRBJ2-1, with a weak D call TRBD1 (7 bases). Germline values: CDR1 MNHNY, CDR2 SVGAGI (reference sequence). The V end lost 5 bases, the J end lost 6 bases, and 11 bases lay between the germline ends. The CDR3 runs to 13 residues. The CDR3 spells CASSAGQPNEQFF. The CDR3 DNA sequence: TGTGCCAGCAGTGCGGGACAGCCCAATGAGCAGTTCTTC.

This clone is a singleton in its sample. CDR3 region: CASSLGTGGGYEQYF. DNA for the CDR3: TGTGCCAGCAGCTTAGGTACAGGGGGCGGTTACGAGCAGTACTTC. The chain recombines TRBV11-2 with TRBJ2-7; the match to TRBD1 covers 9 bases. From germline, CDR1 is SGHAT and CDR2 FQNNGV. J was trimmed by 4 bases and V by 1 base; bases with no gene match: 5. The CDR3 is made up of 15 amino acids.

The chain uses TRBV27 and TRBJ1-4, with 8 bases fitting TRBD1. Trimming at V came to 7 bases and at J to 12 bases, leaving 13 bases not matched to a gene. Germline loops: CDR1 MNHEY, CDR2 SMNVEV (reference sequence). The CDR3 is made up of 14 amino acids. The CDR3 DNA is TGTGCCAGCACTAGGACAGGGTTTTATGAGGAACTGTTTTTT. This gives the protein CASTRTGFYEELFF.

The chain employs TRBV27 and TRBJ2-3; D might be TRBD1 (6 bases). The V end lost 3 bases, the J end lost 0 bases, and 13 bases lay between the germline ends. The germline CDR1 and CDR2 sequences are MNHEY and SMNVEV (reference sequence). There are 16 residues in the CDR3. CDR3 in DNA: TGTGCCAGCAGTTTCCGGGACACATTGAGCACAGATACGCAGTATTTT. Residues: CASSFRDTLSTDTQYF.

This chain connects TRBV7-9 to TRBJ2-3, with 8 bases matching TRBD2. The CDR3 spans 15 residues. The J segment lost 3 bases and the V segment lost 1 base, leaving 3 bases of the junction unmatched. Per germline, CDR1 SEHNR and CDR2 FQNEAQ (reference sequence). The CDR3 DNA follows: TGTGCCAGCAGCTTAGTAATAGCGGGAACAGATACGCAGTATTTT. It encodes CASSLVIAGTDTQYF.

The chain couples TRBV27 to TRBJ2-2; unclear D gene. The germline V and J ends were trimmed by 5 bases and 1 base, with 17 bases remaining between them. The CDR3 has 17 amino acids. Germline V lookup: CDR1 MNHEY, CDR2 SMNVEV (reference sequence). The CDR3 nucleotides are TGTGCCAGCAGTCCGCCCATTAGGGCCCTGAACACCGGGGAGCTGTTTTTT. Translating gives CASSPPIRALNTGELFF.

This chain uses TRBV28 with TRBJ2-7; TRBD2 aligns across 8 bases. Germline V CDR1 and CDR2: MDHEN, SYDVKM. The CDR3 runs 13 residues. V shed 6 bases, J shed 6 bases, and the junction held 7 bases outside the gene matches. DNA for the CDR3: TGTGCCAGCAGAACGGGAGGGGTTCGCGAGCAGTACTTC. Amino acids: CASRTGGVREQYF.

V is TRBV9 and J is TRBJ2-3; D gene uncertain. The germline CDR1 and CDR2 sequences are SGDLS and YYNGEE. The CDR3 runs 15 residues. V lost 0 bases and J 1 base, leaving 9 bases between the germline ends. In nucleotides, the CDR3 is TGTGCCAGCAGCGTAGACGGGCTACGCACAGATACGCAGTATTTT. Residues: CASSVDGLRTDTQYF.

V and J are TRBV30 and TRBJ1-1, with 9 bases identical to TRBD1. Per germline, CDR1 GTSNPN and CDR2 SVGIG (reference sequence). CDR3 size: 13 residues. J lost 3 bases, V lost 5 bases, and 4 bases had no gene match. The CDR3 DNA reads TGTGCCTGGGACAGGGGGGCGGACACTGAAGCTTTCTTT. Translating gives CAWDRGADTEAFF.

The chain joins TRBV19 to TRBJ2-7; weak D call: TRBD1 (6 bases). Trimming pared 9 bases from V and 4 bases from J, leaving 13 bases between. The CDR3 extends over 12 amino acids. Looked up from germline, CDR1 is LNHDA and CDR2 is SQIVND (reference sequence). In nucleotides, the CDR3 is TGTGCCAGCAGCAGGGGTCAATACGAGCAGTACTTC. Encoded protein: CASSRGQYEQYF. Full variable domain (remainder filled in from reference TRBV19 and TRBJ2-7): DGGITQSPKYLFRKEGQNVTLSCEQNLNHDAMYWYRQDPGQGLRLIYYSQIVNDFQKGDIAEGYSVSREKKESFPLTVTSAQKNPTAFYLCASSRGQYEQYFGPGTRLTVT.

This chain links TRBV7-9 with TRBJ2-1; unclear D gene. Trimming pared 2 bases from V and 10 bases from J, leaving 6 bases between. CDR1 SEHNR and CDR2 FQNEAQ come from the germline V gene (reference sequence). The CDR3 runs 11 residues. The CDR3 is CASSLRYEQFF. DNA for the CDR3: TGTGCCAGCAGCTTAAGGTACGAGCAGTTCTTC.

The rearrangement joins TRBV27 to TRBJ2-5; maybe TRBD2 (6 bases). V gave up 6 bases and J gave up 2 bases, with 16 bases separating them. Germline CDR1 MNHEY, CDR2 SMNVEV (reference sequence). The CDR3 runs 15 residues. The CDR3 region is CASSRQWGEQETQYF. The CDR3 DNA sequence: TGTGCCAGCAGCCGACAGTGGGGGGAACAAGAGACCCAGTACTTC.

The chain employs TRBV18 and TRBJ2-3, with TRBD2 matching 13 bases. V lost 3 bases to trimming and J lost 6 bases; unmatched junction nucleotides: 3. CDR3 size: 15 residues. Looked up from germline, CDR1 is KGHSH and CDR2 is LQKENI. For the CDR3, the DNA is TGTGCCAGCTCACCTGGACTAGCGGGAGCCGATACGCAGTATTTT. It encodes CASSPGLAGADTQYF.

The CDR3 spells CATSRDPQTSWANEKLFF. CDR3 nucleotides: TGTGCCACCAGCAGAGATCCCCAAACCTCTTGGGCTAATGAAAAACTGTTTTTT. The chain employs TRBV15 and TRBJ1-4; D remains ambiguous. The CDR3 covers 18 residues. The ends were cut back, 0 bases at V and 3 bases at J, with 17 bases in the middle. CDR1 and CDR2 (germline): LNHNV, YYDKDF (reference sequence).

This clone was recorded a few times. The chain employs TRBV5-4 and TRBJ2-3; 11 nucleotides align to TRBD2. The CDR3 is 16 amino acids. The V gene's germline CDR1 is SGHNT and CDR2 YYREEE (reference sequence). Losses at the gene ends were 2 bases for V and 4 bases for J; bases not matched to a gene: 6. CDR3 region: CASSFGLAGASDTQYF. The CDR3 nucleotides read TGTGCCAGCAGCTTCGGACTAGCGGGCGCATCAGATACGCAGTATTTT.

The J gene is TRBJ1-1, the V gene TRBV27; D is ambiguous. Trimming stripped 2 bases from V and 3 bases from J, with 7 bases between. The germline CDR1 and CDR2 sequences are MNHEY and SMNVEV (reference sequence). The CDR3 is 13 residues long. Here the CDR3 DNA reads TGTGCCAGCAGTTTACCCGGGGACACTGAAGCTTTCTTT. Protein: CASSLPGDTEAFF.

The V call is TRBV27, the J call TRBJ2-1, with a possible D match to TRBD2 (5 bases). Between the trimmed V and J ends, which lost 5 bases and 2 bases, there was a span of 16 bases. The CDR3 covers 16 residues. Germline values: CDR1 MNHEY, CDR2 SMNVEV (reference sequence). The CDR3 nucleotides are TGTGCCAGCAGTGATGGAACCTCCGGGGCCTACAATGAGCAGTTCTTC. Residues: CASSDGTSGAYNEQFF.

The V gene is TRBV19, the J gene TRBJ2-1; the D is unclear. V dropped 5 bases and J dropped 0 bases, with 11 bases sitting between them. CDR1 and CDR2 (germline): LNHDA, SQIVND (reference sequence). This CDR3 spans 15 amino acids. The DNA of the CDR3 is TGTGCCAGTAGTGTTGGCGGTAGCTCCTACAATGAGCAGTTCTTC. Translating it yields CASSVGGSSYNEQFF.

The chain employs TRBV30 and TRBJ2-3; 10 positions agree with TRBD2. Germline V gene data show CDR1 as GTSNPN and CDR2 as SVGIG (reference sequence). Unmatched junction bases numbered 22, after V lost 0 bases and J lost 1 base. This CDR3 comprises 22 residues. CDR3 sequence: CAWSVGPLAGERGSFRTDTQYF. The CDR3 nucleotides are TGTGCCTGGAGTGTAGGCCCCCTAGCGGGAGAGAGGGGGTCCTTTCGCACAGATACGCAGTATTTT.

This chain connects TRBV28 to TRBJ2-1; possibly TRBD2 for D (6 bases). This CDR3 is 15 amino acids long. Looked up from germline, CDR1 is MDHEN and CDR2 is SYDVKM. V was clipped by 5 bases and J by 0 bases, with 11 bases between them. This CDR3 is CASSLASRSYNEQFF. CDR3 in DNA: TGTGCCAGCAGTCTAGCGTCCCGCTCCTACAATGAGCAGTTCTTC.

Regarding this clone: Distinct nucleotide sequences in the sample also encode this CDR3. The CDR3: CASSGDEQYF. In nucleotides, the CDR3 is TGTGCCAGCAGCGGAGACGAGCAGTACTTC. The chain joins TRBV9 to TRBJ2-7; D gene ambiguous. Trimming took off 3 bases at V and 5 bases at J, with 3 bases between the two ends. Germline values: CDR1 SGDLS, CDR2 YYNGEE. The CDR3 is 10 residues long.

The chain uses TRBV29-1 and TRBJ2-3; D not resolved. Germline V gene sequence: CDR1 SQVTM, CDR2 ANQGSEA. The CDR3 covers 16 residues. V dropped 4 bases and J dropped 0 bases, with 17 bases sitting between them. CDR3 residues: CSVAFVVMTSTDTQYF. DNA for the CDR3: TGCAGCGTTGCATTTGTGGTCATGACTAGCACAGATACGCAGTATTTT.

The CDR3 DNA follows: TGCAGCGTTGTGGTCTATGAGCAGTTCTTC. Amino acid sequence: CSVVVYEQFF. This chain joins TRBV29-1 and TRBJ2-1; D is ambiguous. V lost 4 bases, J lost 8 bases, and 6 bases lay in between. The germline gives CDR1 SQVTM, CDR2 ANQGSEA. The CDR3 runs to 10 residues.

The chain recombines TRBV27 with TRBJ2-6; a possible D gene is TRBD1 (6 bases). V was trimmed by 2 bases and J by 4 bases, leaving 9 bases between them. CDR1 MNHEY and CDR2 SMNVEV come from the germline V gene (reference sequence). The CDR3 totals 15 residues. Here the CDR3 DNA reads TGTGCCAGCAGTTTAAGGGGGTTCGGGGCCAACGTCCTGACTTTC. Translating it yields CASSLRGFGANVLTF. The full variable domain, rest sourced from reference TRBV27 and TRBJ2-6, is EAQVTQNPRYLITVTGKKLTVTCSQNMNHEYMSWYRQDPGLGLRQIYYSMNVEVTDKGDVPEGYKVSRKEKRNFPLILESPSPNQTSLYFCASSLRGFGANVLTFGAGSRLTVL.

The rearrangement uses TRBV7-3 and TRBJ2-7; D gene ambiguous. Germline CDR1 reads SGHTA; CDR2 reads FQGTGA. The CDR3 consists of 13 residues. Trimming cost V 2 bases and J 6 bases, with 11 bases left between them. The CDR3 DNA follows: TGTGCCAGCAGCTTATACCCTCGAGCCGAGCAGTACTTC. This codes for CASSLYPRAEQYF.

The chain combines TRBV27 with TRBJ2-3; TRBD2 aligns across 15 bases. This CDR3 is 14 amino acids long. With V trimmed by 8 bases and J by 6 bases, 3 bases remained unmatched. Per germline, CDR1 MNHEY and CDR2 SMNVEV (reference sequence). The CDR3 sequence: CASGTSGRWDTQYF. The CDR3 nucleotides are TGTGCCAGCGGGACTAGCGGGAGGTGGGATACGCAGTATTTT.